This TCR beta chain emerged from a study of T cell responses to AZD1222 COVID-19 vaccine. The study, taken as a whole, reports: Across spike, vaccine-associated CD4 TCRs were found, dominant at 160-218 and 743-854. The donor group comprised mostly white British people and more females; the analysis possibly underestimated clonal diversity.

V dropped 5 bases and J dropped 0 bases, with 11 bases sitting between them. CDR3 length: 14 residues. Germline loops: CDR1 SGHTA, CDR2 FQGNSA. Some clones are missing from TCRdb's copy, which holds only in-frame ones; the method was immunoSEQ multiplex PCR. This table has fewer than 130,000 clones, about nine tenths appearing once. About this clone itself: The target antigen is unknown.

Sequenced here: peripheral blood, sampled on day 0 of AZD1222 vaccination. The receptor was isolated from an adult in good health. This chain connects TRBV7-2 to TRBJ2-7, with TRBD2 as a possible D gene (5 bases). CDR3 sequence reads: CASSLTRRSYEQYF. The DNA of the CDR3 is TGTGCCAGCAGCCTCACTAGACGCTCCTACGAGCAGTACTTC.